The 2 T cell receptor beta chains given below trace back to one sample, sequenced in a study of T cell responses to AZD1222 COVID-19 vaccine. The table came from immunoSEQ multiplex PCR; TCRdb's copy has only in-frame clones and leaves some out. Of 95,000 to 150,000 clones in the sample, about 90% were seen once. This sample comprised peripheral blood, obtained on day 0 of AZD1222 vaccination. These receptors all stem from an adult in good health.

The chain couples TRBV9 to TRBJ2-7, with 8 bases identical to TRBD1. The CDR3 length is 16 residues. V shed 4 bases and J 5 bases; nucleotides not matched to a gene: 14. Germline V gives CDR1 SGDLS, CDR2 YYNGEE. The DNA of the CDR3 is TGTGCCAGCAGCTCCCACCCTGGACAGGGTTCCCACGAGCAGTACTTC. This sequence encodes CASSSHPGQGSHEQYF.

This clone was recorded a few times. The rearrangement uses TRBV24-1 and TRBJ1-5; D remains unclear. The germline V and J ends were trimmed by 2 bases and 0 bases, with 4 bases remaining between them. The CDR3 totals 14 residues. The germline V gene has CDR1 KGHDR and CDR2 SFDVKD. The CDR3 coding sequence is TGTGCCACCAGTGATTCGGGTAGCAATCAGCCCCAGCATTTT. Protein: CATSDSGSNQPQHF.